Presented here are 6 T cell receptor beta chains from one specimen sequenced in a study of shared clonotypes between healthy human individuals. Assay: immunoSEQ multiplex PCR; the TCRdb copy retains only in-frame clones and omits some. The sample lists over a million clones; approximately 78% were seen once. The sample taken for sequencing was memory CD4+ T cells from PBMCs. Regarding subset: CD45RA-negative fraction. These receptors were taken from a man between 18 and 35 years old in good health. Some clones in this sample may be carry-over from other donors' samples.

This chain uses TRBV5-1 with TRBJ2-7, with 9 bases matching TRBD2. The germline V gene has CDR1 SGHRS and CDR2 YFSETQ. Unmatched junction bases numbered 5, after V lost 2 bases and J lost 5 bases. The CDR3 runs 14 residues. Written as DNA, the CDR3 is TGCGCCAGCAGCTTAAGCGGGAGGATTAACGAGCAGTACTTC. It specifies CASSLSGRINEQYF.

The chain carries TRBV4-1 and TRBJ2-3; D unresolved. Germline lookup yields CDR1 MGHRA and CDR2 YSYEKL. V lost 4 bases to trimming and J lost 5 bases, with 7 bases between them. This CDR3 has 12 amino acids. In DNA, the CDR3 is TGCGCCAGCAGCCGACCACTAGATACGCAGTATTTT. Protein: CASSRPLDTQYF.

V gene TRBV12-5 combines with J gene TRBJ2-1, with 8 bases aligning to TRBD2. The CDR3 loop spans 19 amino acids. Germline assignment: CDR1 LGHNT and CDR2 FRNRAP. V shed 3 bases and J 0 bases; nucleotides not matched to a gene: 13. The CDR3 sequence is CASGFTAGGAVGSYNEQFF. In nucleotides, the CDR3 is TGTGCTAGTGGTTTTACGGCCGGGGGGGCGGTAGGCTCCTACAATGAGCAGTTCTTC. The entire variable domain, with the rest obtained from reference TRBV12-5 and TRBJ2-1, is as follows: DARVTQTPRHKVTEMGQEVTMRCQPILGHNTVFWYRQTMMQGLELLAYFRNRAPLDDSGMPKDRFSAEMPDATLATLKIQPSEPRDSAVYFCASGFTAGGAVGSYNEQFFGPGTRLTVL.

This clone was seen only a few times. The chain links TRBV7-9 to TRBJ2-3, with TRBD2 as a possible D gene (6 bases). The V and J ends lost 5 bases and 4 bases respectively, with 13 bases between them. The CDR3 is 14 amino acids. Germline V lookup: CDR1 SEHNR, CDR2 FQNEAQ (reference sequence). CDR3 nucleotides: TGTGCCAGCAGCCTGTCGGGACTGGCAGATACGCAGTATTTT. Amino acids: CASSLSGLADTQYF.

The rearrangement joins TRBV6-1 to TRBJ2-3; D remains ambiguous. CDR1 is MNHNS, CDR2 SASEGT, per germline. The CDR3 length is 15 residues. Trimming took 2 bases from V and 1 from J, leaving 10 bases between them. CDR3 amino acids: CASSEKGIGTDTQYF. CDR3 bases: TGTGCCAGCAGTGAAAAGGGAATCGGCACAGATACGCAGTATTTT.

The J gene is TRBJ2-4, the V gene TRBV28; a possible D gene is TRBD1 (5 bases). The ends were cut back, 1 base at V and 2 bases at J, with 9 bases in the middle. The CDR3 consists of 15 residues. Germline CDR1 reads MDHEN; CDR2 reads SYDVKM. DNA for the CDR3: TGTGCCAGCAGTTTATTGACAGCAACCAAAAACATTCAGTACTTC. Translating gives CASSLLTATKNIQYF.